One and the same sample provided the 10 T cell receptor beta chains below, sequenced in a study of CD8 T cells in ankylosing spondylitis. TCRdb recomputed calls from the 5' RACE reads with MiXCR, one row per CDR3 protein. Counted here are 240,000 or so distinct CDR3 sequences, around 10% occurring once; the ten biggest clones make up 6% to 8.5%. Sequencing was performed on blood, either unsorted or a sorted T cell fraction (not recorded which). These receptors were taken from a male donor with ankylosing spondylitis or in good health (not recorded which).

There are many counts of this clonotype. V usage is TRBV20-1 and J usage is TRBJ2-1, with 12 bases aligning to TRBD1. The germline CDR1 and CDR2 sequences are DFQATT and SNEGSKA (reference sequence). Trimming removed 5 bases from V and 3 bases from J; junction bases left unmatched: 17. The CDR3 is 19 amino acids. The DNA of the CDR3 is TGCAGTGCTGGGGAGGGGACAGGGGGCGCGGGATCCTACTACAATGAGCAGTTCTTC. Amino acids: CSAGEGTGGAGSYYNEQFF.

This clonotype showed up many times. This chain links TRBV3-1 with TRBJ1-1; D is uncertain. Germline CDR1 reads LGHDT; CDR2 reads YNNKEL (reference sequence). The CDR3 length is 17 residues. The germline V and J ends were trimmed by 0 bases and 1 base, with 15 bases remaining between them. As DNA, the CDR3 is TGTGCCAGCAGCCAAGATAGAGTTGGGGAATGGAACACTGAAGCTTTCTTT. It specifies CASSQDRVGEWNTEAFF.

This clonotype was counted many times. The CDR3, as DNA: TGTGCCAGCAGTTTTGGCCACCAAGAGACCCAGTACTTC. It is translated as CASSFGHQETQYF. V is TRBV12-3 or TRBV12-4 and J is TRBJ2-5, with D unclear. V shed 3 bases and J shed 0 bases, with 5 bases lying between them. The CDR3 is made up of 13 amino acids.

The chain has TRBV27 and TRBJ1-2, with D hard to call. Germline CDR1 reads MNHEY; CDR2 reads SMNVEV (reference sequence). The ends were cut back, 2 bases at V and 8 bases at J, with 15 bases in the middle. The CDR3 has 14 amino acids. The CDR3 DNA is TGTGCCAGCAGTTTAGCATCCTCAGGTTTCGGCTACACCTTC. As protein: CASSLASSGFGYTF.

This clonotype came up many times. The rearrangement links TRBV12-3 or TRBV12-4 to TRBJ2-2; D possibly corresponds to TRBD2 (5 bases). This CDR3 region has 13 residues. V was trimmed by 5 bases and J by 6 bases, leaving 10 bases between them. CDR3 protein: CASSATRAGELFF. CDR3 coding DNA: TGTGCCAGCAGTGCAACTAGAGCCGGGGAGCTGTTTTTT.

This clonotype was counted many times. The V and J genes are TRBV5-1 and TRBJ2-7; 7 bases map to TRBD1. CDR1 is SGHRS, CDR2 YFSETQ, per germline. CDR3 length: 16 amino acids. Trimming cost V 4 bases and J 1 base; bases outside gene matches: 11. CDR3 loop: CASSPSTVGQSYEQYF. The CDR3 DNA follows: TGCGCCAGCAGCCCCAGTACCGTGGGACAGTCCTACGAGCAGTACTTC.

This clonotype occurred many times. The J gene is TRBJ2-3, the V gene TRBV7-8; a weak D match, TRBD1 (6 bases). The CDR3 sequence is 15 residues long. Germline loops: CDR1 SGHVS, CDR2 FQNEAQ. Trimming stripped 2 bases from V and 4 bases from J, with 13 bases between. The CDR3 DNA reads TGTGCCAGCAGCTTATCAGGGGTCCGGGCAGATACGCAGTATTTT. Its translation is CASSLSGVRADTQYF.

DNA of the CDR3: TGTGCCAGCACCCTGGTATTCCGCAGGGGGATGAATTCACCCCTCCACTTT. Amino acid sequence: CASTLVFRRGMNSPLHF. The chain carries TRBV5-5 and TRBJ1-6, with 7 bases fitting TRBD1. The CDR3 is made up of 17 amino acids. J was trimmed by 7 bases and V by 6 bases; bases with no gene match: 16. Germline V gene data show CDR1 as SGHKS and CDR2 as YYEKEE (reference sequence).

This chain joins TRBV7-9 and TRBJ2-3, with 11 bases identical to TRBD2. The V segment lost 1 base and the J segment 4 bases; nucleotides outside the gene matches: 7. This CDR3 contains 17 residues. CDR1 and CDR2 from the germline V gene are SEHNR and FQNEAQ (reference sequence). CDR3 sequence reads: CASSLDGSGRAADTQYF. In DNA, the CDR3 is TGTGCCAGCAGCTTAGATGGTAGCGGGAGGGCCGCAGATACGCAGTATTTT.

V gene TRBV25-1 combines with J gene TRBJ2-3; TRBD2 might be the D (5 bases). Germline CDR1 is MGHDK and CDR2 is SYGVNS. The CDR3 extends over 18 amino acids. The germline V and J ends were trimmed by 3 bases and 0 bases, with 19 bases remaining between them. The CDR3 here is CASSDPQPPSPSTDTQYF. In nucleotides, the CDR3 is TGTGCCAGCAGTGACCCGCAGCCCCCTAGCCCTAGCACAGATACGCAGTATTTT.